This T cell receptor (beta chain) comes out of a study of T cells in women clearing cervical HPV infection. Study context: With HLA typing for only a few women, HLA confounding remains possible.

Genomic DNA, averaging around 1,200 ng per sample, yielded TCR beta CDR3 via immunoSEQ. Libraries were prepared by immunoSEQ multiplex PCR; TCRdb keeps only in-frame clonotypes and omits some of them. Its table records 34,000 or so clones. Germline V lookup: CDR1 GTSNPN, CDR2 SVGIG (reference sequence). The CDR3 is made up of 13 amino acids. As concerns this clone: The read ends 3 residues early relative to the CDR3; the germline J gene fills the gap.

The sample taken for sequencing was blood buffy coat. This rearrangement joins TRBV30 to TRBJ2-2; the D gene is possibly TRBD1 (5 bases). The clonotype originates from a woman aged 18-70 years with a cervical HPV16 infection that either progressed to CIN3+ or cleared (not recorded which). The CDR3 loop reads CAWGMGLNSPLFF. CDR3 DNA (partial): TGTGCCTGGGGTATGGGGCTTAATTCACCG.